These T cell receptor beta chains were read from a single sample in a study of T cells after yellow fever vaccination. Each CDR3 protein is one row after TCRdb ran MiXCR on the 5' RACE reads. The repertoire holds under 600,000 distinct CDR3 sequences, with 13% as singletons. Source: PBMCs, taken on the day of the yellow fever booster vaccination. Receptor source: a man under 40 who received the YFV17D yellow fever vaccine. Each CDR3 is given without its conserved first and last residue. Some rows mark clone size as missing; the rest say once, few, many or name a class of expanded clone.

clone size	V gene	CDR3 protein
few	TRBV7-3	ASRSGRNTEAF
few	TRBV12-3/TRBV12-4	ASSRTGDSGNTIY
NA	TRBV12-3/TRBV12-4	ASSFPGAHRY
few	TRBV7-2	ASSLVLNNEQY
NA	TRBV5-1	ASSGGLAGGGEQY
few	TRBV24-1	ATSDPLVNEQF
NA	TRBV7-9	ASSFRDRPYNEQF
NA	TRBV6-1	ASKSNDQGGEQY
NA	TRBV7-2	ASSSRPGRQETQY
many	TRBV9	ASSPLTALDTQY
few	TRBV7-8	ASSPTTLEQY
NA	TRBV20-1	SAREGGLVREQY
few	TRBV6-5	ASSYNRGEYEQY
NA	TRBV5-1	ASSLTHTHRLNGNEQF